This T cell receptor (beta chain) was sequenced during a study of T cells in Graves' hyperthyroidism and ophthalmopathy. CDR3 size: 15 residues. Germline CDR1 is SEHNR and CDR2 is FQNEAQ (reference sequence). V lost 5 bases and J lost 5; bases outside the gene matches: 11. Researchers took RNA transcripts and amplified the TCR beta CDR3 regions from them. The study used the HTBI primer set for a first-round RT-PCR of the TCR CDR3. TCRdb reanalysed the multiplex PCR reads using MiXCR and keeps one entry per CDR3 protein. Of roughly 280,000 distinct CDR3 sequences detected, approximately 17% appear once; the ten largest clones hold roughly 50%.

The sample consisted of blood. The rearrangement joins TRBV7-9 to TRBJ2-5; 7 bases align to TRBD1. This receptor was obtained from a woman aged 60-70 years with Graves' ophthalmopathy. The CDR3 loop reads CASSAGQVTGETQYF. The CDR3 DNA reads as TGTGCCAGCAGCGCTGGACAGGTTACAGGGGAGACCCAGTACTTC.